This T cell receptor beta chain was identified during a study of cytomegalovirus exposure and HLA in healthy donors. Study details: A prior study identified just under 120 million unique TCR beta sequences from about 200 million T cells. Findings of the study overall: Cytomegalovirus-associated status was assigned to approximately 160 TCR beta chains. The records held CMV serostatus as the only immune exposure information.

To note about this clone: Antigen specificity is unknown.

This PCR relied on a set of 60 Vbeta primers and 13 Jbeta primers. Here immunoSEQ multiplex PCR was the method, and the copy in TCRdb shows in-frame clones only, minus some. This sample carries roughly 77,000 clones, roughly four fifths of them seen once, and the ten largest clones take less than 4.5%. The V gene's germline CDR1 is SEHNR and CDR2 FQNEAQ (reference sequence). The CDR3 covers 15 residues. V lost 2 bases and J lost 5, with 13 bases in between. The sample comprised PBMCs. The rearrangement uses TRBV7-9 and TRBJ2-1, with D tentatively TRBD1 (6 bases). The TCR originated in a man in his forties in good health and CMV-seronegative. CDR3 sequence: CASSLLTGRNNEQFF. The CDR3 DNA reads as TGTGCCAGCAGCTTACTCACAGGGAGAAACAATGAGCAGTTCTTC.